This TCR beta chain stems from a study of blood T cells in healthy people across ages. About this clonotype itself: What it binds is not known.

Sample-barcoded 5' priming and a J-beta primer mix drove a second PCR of about 6 to 12 cycles. Every single cDNA molecule received a tag from a template-switch adaptor with 12 random nucleotides. MiXCR was run by TCRdb on the 5' RACE reads, yielding one entry per CDR3 protein. This sample has about 1.1 million distinct CDR3 sequences, with about two fifths found just once. The length of the CDR3 is 11 residues. V lost 3 bases and J 9 bases, leaving 6 bases between the germline ends. Study-level results: Long-lived and aged donors differed, with more naive CD4+ cells and higher diversity in the long-lived. Significant beta diversity loss was already apparent by age approximately 40, declining roughly linearly.

The sequenced sample was blood. This chain links TRBV12-3 or TRBV12-4 with TRBJ1-5; D is unresolved. The source of this sequence is a man younger than 35 in good health. Here the CDR3 DNA reads TGTGCCAGCAGTTTGGGTCTGCCCCAGCATTTT. The encoded protein is CASSLGLPQHF.